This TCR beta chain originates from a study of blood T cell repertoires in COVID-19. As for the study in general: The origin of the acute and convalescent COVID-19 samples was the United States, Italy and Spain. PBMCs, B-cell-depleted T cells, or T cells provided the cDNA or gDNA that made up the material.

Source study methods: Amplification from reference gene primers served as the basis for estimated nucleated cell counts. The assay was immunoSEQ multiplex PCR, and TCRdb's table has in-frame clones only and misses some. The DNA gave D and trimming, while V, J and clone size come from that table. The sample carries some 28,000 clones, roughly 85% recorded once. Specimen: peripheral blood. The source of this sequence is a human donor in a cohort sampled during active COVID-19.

The CDR3 region is CASRLQGADTQYF. The CDR3 DNA is TGCGCCAGCAGGCTGCAGGGGGCGGATACGCAGTATTTT. V gene TRBV5-1 combines with J gene TRBJ2-3, with TRBD1 matching over 8 bases. CDR3 length: 13 amino acids. Germline V gives CDR1 SGHRS, CDR2 YFSETQ. The J segment lost 6 bases and the V segment lost 5 bases, leaving 5 bases of the junction unmatched.